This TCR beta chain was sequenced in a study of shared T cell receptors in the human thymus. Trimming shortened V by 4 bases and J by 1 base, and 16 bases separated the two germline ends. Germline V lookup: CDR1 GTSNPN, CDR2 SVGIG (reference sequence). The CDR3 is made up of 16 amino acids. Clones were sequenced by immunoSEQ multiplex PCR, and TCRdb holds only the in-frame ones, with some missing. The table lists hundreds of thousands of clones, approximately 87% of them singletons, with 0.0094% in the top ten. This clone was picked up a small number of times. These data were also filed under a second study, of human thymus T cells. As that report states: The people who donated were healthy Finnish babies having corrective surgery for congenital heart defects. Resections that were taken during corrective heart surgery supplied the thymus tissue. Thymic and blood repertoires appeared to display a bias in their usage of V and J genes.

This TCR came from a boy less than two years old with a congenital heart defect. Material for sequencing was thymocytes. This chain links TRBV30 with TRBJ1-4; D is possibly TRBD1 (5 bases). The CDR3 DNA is TGTGCCTGGACGGGGACTGCCTCTGGAACTAATGAAAAACTGTTTTTT. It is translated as CAWTGTASGTNEKLFF.